The rows below give T cell receptor beta chains drawn from one sample of a study of OX40 agonist ivuxolimab in advanced cancers. Sequenced by immunoSEQ multiplex PCR; TCRdb stores in-frame clones only, minus some. Altogether 25,000 to 30,000 clones are present, 80% to 90% being singletons, with the ten largest covering about 15%. The source material was CD4+ or CD8+ T cells sorted from blood, sampled in a trial of the OX40 agonist ivuxolimab. The receptors were sampled from an adult with an advanced solid tumor such as melanoma, head and neck, liver or kidney cancer. Each CDR3 is given with its conserved first and last residue. D genes are given only for firm matches. Size values are once, few and many counts, or a class for expanded clones, and some rows have none.

cdr3_nt	cdr3_aa	v_call	j_call	clone_size	d_call
TGTGCCAGCAGCGTAGATGGTGGCGAGCAGTACTTC	CASSVDGGEQYF	TRBV9	TRBJ2-7	NA	NA
TGTGCCAGCAGCCCCCGGGGGACCTACAATGAGCAGTTCTTC	CASSPRGTYNEQFF	TRBV9	TRBJ2-1	NA	NA
TGCGCCAGCAGCCAAGATTTAGGTTTGGGCAACTATGGCTACACCTTC	CASSQDLGLGNYGYTF	TRBV4-3	TRBJ1-2	once	NA
TGTGCCAGCAGCTTTTCCGACAGCTACTCCTACGAGCAGTACTTC	CASSFSDSYSYEQYF	TRBV5-5	TRBJ2-7	NA	NA
TGCGCCAGCAGCCCCGACAGGGCCACCTACGAGCAGTACTTC	CASSPDRATYEQYF	TRBV5-1	TRBJ2-7	NA	TRBD1
TGTGCCAGCAGCAGGGGAAATAACTATGGCTACACCTTC	CASSRGNNYGYTF	TRBV9	TRBJ1-2	NA	NA
TGTGCCAGCAGAGAAGACAGGGGCGGTAATTCACCCCTCCACTTT	CASREDRGGNSPLHF	TRBV2	TRBJ1-6	NA	TRBD1
TGTGCCAGCAGCTTGGACATGGCGGGTGAAAAACTGTTTTTT	CASSLDMAGEKLFF	TRBV5-8	TRBJ1-4	NA	NA
TGTGCCAGCAGCCCTGGGTCTCCGGAGGGACAGCCCCAGCATTTT	CASSPGSPEGQPQHF	TRBV7-8	TRBJ1-5	NA	NA
TGTGCCAGCAGCTCAAACTGGGATTCTGAAGCTTTCTTT	CASSSNWDSEAFF	TRBV7-9	TRBJ1-1	medium-sized	NA
TGTGCCAGCAGCTTATTAGGTCGGACCTACAATGAGCAGTTCTTC	CASSLLGRTYNEQFF	TRBV7-8	TRBJ2-1	NA	NA
TGCGCCAGCAGCCAAGCGGGGGCCAGCAATCAGCCCCAGCATTTT	CASSQAGASNQPQHF	TRBV4-1	TRBJ1-5	NA	NA
TGTGCCAGCAGTCCTAGGGGATCCACTGAAGCTTTCTTT	CASSPRGSTEAFF	TRBV6-5	TRBJ1-1	NA	NA
TGTGCCAGCAGCAATACTCCGGGACACTACTATGGCTACACCTTC	CASSNTPGHYYGYTF	TRBV7-2	TRBJ1-2	few	NA
TGTGCCAGCAGCAAAGACAAGGGTCCCGCGAGGAACACTGAAGCTTTCTTT	CASSKDKGPARNTEAFF	TRBV21-1	TRBJ1-1	few	NA
TGTGCCATCAGTGCGACGGGACCGGACGAGCAGTACTTC	CAISATGPDEQYF	TRBV10-3	TRBJ2-7	NA	NA
TGCGCCAGCAGCGAGGGACGTTGGAAAAAACTGTTTTTT	CASSEGRWKKLFF	TRBV4-1	TRBJ1-4	NA	NA
TGTGCCAGCAGCTCTCGACAGGGCACAGATACGCAGTATTTT	CASSSRQGTDTQYF	TRBV5-4	TRBJ2-3	NA	NA
TGCGCCAGCAGCCAAGATTTCGACAGGGGTCGTTCACCCCTCCACTTT	CASSQDFDRGRSPLHF	TRBV4-1	TRBJ1-6	NA	TRBD1
TGTGCCAGCAGTCTCAGGGGAGATAGCAATCAGCCCCAGCATTTT	CASSLRGDSNQPQHF	TRBV6-1	TRBJ1-5	NA	NA
TGTGCCAGTAGTATAGATAGGTCGACCCAGTACTTC	CASSIDRSTQYF	TRBV19	TRBJ2-5	NA	NA
TGTGCCAGCAGTGGCATAGCGGGGAGCACAGATACGCAGTATTTT	CASSGIAGSTDTQYF	TRBV2	TRBJ2-3	few	TRBD2
TGCGCCAGCAGCCAAGGGGCCTCGAACACTGAAGCTTTCTTT	CASSQGASNTEAFF	TRBV4-1	TRBJ1-1	NA	NA
TGTGCCAGTAGTGAAGTATTCGGGTTAATTAACAGCTTGAACACTGAAGCTTTCTTT	CASSEVFGLINSLNTEAFF	TRBV19	TRBJ1-1	few	NA
TGTGCCTGGACCATCGGGACAGGGAATGGCTACACCTTC	CAWTIGTGNGYTF	TRBV30	TRBJ1-2	NA	TRBD1
TGTGCCAGCAGCTTAGCGGGGGGGTCAACGAGTGAAGCTTTCTTT	CASSLAGGSTSEAFF	TRBV7-8	TRBJ1-1	NA	NA
TGTGCCAGCAGCTTGGGGGCGCAACCAGGGGCTTTCTTT	CASSLGAQPGAFF	TRBV5-8	TRBJ1-1	NA	NA
TGTGCCAGCAGCTTAGTAGGGCAGCAAGAGACCCAGTACTTC	CASSLVGQQETQYF	TRBV7-9	TRBJ2-5	NA	NA
TGTGCCAGCAGTCCCTCGACAGGGCCCACTGAAGCTTTCTTT	CASSPSTGPTEAFF	TRBV2	TRBJ1-1	NA	TRBD1
TGTGCCAGCAGTAGGGGTGGGTCGCCTGGCACAGATACGCAGTATTTT	CASSRGGSPGTDTQYF	TRBV2	TRBJ2-3	NA	NA